One and the same sample provided the 2 T cell receptor beta chains below, sequenced in a study of technical replicates of blood from a few donors. Clones were read by immunoSEQ multiplex PCR, and TCRdb kept only the in-frame ones, dropping some. Of approximately 79,000 clones listed, approximately 95% are singletons. Specimen: T cells isolated from PBMCs. These receptors all come from a human donor in good health.

The gene calls are TRBV13 and TRBJ1-3; D gene uncertain. The V end was cut by 0 bases, the J end by 0 bases, with 6 bases between. The germline V gene has CDR1 PRHDT and CDR2 FYEKMQ (reference sequence). The CDR3 covers 15 residues. This chain's CDR3 is CASSLGDISGNTIYF. As DNA, the CDR3 is TGTGCCAGCAGCTTAGGCGACATCTCTGGAAACACCATATATTTT.

The chain combines TRBV7-2 with TRBJ2-1; D is unresolved. This CDR3 has 14 amino acids. V lost 1 base and J lost 7, with 11 bases in between. Germline V gives CDR1 SGHTA, CDR2 FQGNSA. The CDR3 loop is CASSLVQNGNEQFF. In DNA, the CDR3 is TGTGCCAGCAGCTTAGTCCAGAACGGGAATGAGCAGTTCTTC.